This entry is about one T cell receptor (beta chain). The antigen is undetermined. The sample comes from a study of CD8+CD57+ T cells in acquired aplastic anemia. In the study overall: Sorted cells (CD4+ and CD8+) yielded DNA amounts that averaged 3.2 ug.

Only patients with CD8+CD57+ cell expansion on flow cytometry were chosen for sequencing. Severe acquired aplastic anemia was present in all patients. Genomic DNA constituted the template upon which TCR beta VDJ and CDR3 profiling was performed. Via MiXCR, TCRdb re-called the reads, giving one row per CDR3 protein. The sample yields roughly 170,000 distinct CDR3 sequences, about half seen once. Overall study results and limits: Around 27 was the count of CD8+ CDR3 sequences that patients shared with controls. Controls did not differ significantly from patients in CD8+ Simpson's diversity.

CDR1 is MDHEN, CDR2 SYDVKM, per germline. Trimming took 6 bases from V and 2 from J, leaving 19 bases between them. The CDR3 is 16 amino acids. This clonotype was sampled from a human donor with aplastic anemia. The chain is built from TRBV28 and TRBJ2-5; D perhaps matches TRBD1 (6 bases). Sequenced sample: sorted CD4+, CD8+, or CD8+CD57+ T cells (not recorded which) from PBMCs. In nucleotides, the CDR3 is TGTGCCAGCAGATCGCCTTCTACAGGGCTGCAAGAGACCCAGTACTTC. It yields the protein CASRSPSTGLQETQYF.